The 11 T cell receptor beta chains in this list originate from one sample, sequenced in a study of shared clonotypes between healthy human individuals. This table comes from immunoSEQ multiplex PCR, and its TCRdb copy is limited to in-frame clones, with some not included. This table holds 550,000 to 800,000 clones, about 74% found once. The sequenced material came from memory CD4+ T cells sorted from blood. The sample's subset: CD45RA-negative fraction. These receptors all come from a woman in her 30s in good health.

The chain has TRBV19 and TRBJ2-1; D unclear. The V gene's germline CDR1 is LNHDA and CDR2 SQIVND (reference sequence). The CDR3 contains 13 residues. Trimming removed 3 bases at V and 6 bases at J, with 9 bases between. The CDR3 here is CASSIGRINEQFF. Here the CDR3 DNA reads TGTGCCAGTAGTATCGGGCGGATCAATGAGCAGTTCTTC.

The chain carries TRBV28 and TRBJ1-4; D may be TRBD1 (5 bases). The CDR3 extends over 15 amino acids. V shed 3 bases and J shed 3 bases, with 11 bases lying between them. The V gene's germline CDR1 is MDHEN and CDR2 SYDVKM. The CDR3 bases are TGTGCCAGCAGTTTCCCTGGGACCCCTAATGAAAAACTGTTTTTT. The encoded protein is CASSFPGTPNEKLFF.

The genes are TRBV19 and TRBJ1-1, with TRBD1 as a possible D gene (6 bases). Trimming stripped 1 base from V and 7 bases from J, with 16 bases between. Germline assignment: CDR1 LNHDA and CDR2 SQIVND (reference sequence). The CDR3 is 15 amino acids. The CDR3 region has the DNA TGTGCCAGTAGTATAGTTTGGGCAGGGGAGAGTGAAGCTTTCTTT. Protein: CASSIVWAGESEAFF.

The chain carries TRBV11-2 and TRBJ1-4; 11 bases fit TRBD1. CDR3 length: 14 amino acids. Germline-derived CDR1 and CDR2 are SGHAT and FQNNGV. Trimming removed 5 bases from V and 7 bases from J; junction bases left unmatched: 3. CDR3 in amino acids: CASSLGTGGEKLFF. The DNA for the CDR3 is TGTGCCAGCAGCCTCGGGACAGGGGGTGAAAAACTGTTTTTT.

The chain has TRBV5-1 and TRBJ2-3, with 7 bases lining up with TRBD1. After removal of 7 bases from V and 1 base from J, the junction contained 9 bases not matched to a gene. CDR1 is SGHRS, CDR2 YFSETQ, per germline. The CDR3 is made up of 15 amino acids. The CDR3 here is CASAPGQSRTDTQYF. CDR3 coding DNA: TGCGCCAGCGCTCCGGGACAGAGTCGCACAGATACGCAGTATTTT.

V usage is TRBV29-1 and J usage is TRBJ2-1, with TRBD1 as a possible D gene (5 bases). The CDR3 runs to 12 residues. Looked up from germline, CDR1 is SQVTM and CDR2 is ANQGSEA. The V and J ends lost 4 bases and 6 bases respectively, with 10 bases between them. The CDR3 spells CSVGQGSNEQFF. CDR3 DNA: TGCAGCGTTGGGCAGGGATCCAATGAGCAGTTCTTC.

The chain combines TRBV7-2 with TRBJ1-1, with D perhaps TRBD1 (5 bases). The V end lost 3 bases, the J end lost 4 bases, and 9 bases lay between the germline ends. Germline V gives CDR1 SGHTA, CDR2 FQGNSA. This CDR3 contains 13 residues. The chain's CDR3 is CASSFAGSTEAFF. The CDR3 nucleotides are TGTGCCAGCAGCTTCGCAGGGTCCACTGAAGCTTTCTTT.

The chain carries TRBV11-3 and TRBJ2-7; TRBD1 is a possible D gene (6 bases). The germline CDR1 and CDR2 sequences are SGHNT and YENEEA. Trimming left V 4 bases short and J 2 bases short, with 15 bases between. The CDR3 is made up of 15 amino acids. The CDR3 here is CASSSGQKPPYEQYF. CDR3 bases: TGTGCCAGCAGCTCGGGACAAAAACCCCCCTACGAGCAGTACTTC.

The chain uses TRBV29-1 and TRBJ2-3; TRBD2 is a possible D gene (6 bases). CDR1 is SQVTM, CDR2 ANQGSEA, per germline. V was clipped by 7 bases and J by 0 bases, with 11 bases between them. The CDR3 covers 13 residues. CDR3 sequence reads: CSAALASTDTQYF. The CDR3 nucleotides read TGCAGCGCAGCACTAGCTAGCACAGATACGCAGTATTTT.

V usage is TRBV11-2 and J usage is TRBJ2-7; D not certain. Germline CDR1 is SGHAT and CDR2 is FQNNGV. Trimming left V 0 bases short and J 9 bases short, with 12 bases between. The CDR3 is 13 residues long. DNA for the CDR3: TGTGCCAGCAGCTTAGAAACCAAGATGGTGCAGTACTTC. Its protein is CASSLETKMVQYF. The whole variable domain, remainder taken from reference TRBV11-2 and TRBJ2-7, is EAGVAQSPRYKIIEKRQSVAFWCNPISGHATLYWYQQILGQGPKLLIQFQNNGVVDDSQLPKDRFSAERLKGVDSTLKIQPAKLEDSAVYLCASSLETKMVQYFGPGTRLTVT.

Remarks on this clone: At one end the junction does not follow the germline gene, possibly because of a read error. The rearrangement joins TRBV4-2 to TRBJ1-5; D not resolved. Per the germline V gene, CDR1 is LGHNA and CDR2 is YNFKEQ. The CDR3 length is 15 residues. The CDR3 DNA reads TGTGCCAGCAGCCAAAAACGCGGTAGCGATCAGCCCCAGCATTTT. Protein product: CASSQKRGSDQPQHF.